This TCR beta chain appears in the sequencing data of a study of shared clonotypes between healthy human individuals. Study as a whole: Each donor contributed plates that comprised three CD4 naive, three CD4 memory, two CD8 naive and one CD8 memory.

General study findings and limits: Researchers found naive subsets generally carried larger estimated richness than memory subsets. In having few donors, the study represented limited genetic and exposure-history diversity.

TCRdb's copy holds only in-frame clones and misses some; the assay was immunoSEQ multiplex PCR. Found here are around 600,000 clones, approximately 97% of them singletons; the top ten hold about 0.057%. The CDR3 has 15 residues. The V gene's germline CDR1 is SGDLS and CDR2 YYNGEE. The V gene lost 4 bases and the J gene lost 1 base, with 13 bases spanning the gap. In regard to this clone: Its target is unknown.

The chain couples TRBV9 to TRBJ2-3; TRBD2 might be the D (5 bases). This TCR was sampled from a woman under 40 in good health. Sequencing was carried out using naive CD4+ T cells sorted from blood. Noted subset: CD45RA+ positively selected. CDR3 amino acids: CASSPGRAGTDTQYF. CDR3 coding DNA: TGTGCCAGCAGCCCCGGGCGAGCGGGCACAGATACGCAGTATTTT.